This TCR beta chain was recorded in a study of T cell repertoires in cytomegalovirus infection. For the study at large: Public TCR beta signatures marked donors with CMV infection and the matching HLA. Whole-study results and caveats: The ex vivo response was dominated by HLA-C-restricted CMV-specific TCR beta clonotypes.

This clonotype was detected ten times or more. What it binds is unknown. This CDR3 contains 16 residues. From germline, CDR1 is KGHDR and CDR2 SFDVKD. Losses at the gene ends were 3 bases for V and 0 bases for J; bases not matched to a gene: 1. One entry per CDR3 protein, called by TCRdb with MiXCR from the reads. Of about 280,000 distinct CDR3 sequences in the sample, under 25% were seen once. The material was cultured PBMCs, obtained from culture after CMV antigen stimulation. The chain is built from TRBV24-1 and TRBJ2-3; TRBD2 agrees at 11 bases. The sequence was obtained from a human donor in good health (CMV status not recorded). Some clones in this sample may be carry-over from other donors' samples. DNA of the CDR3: TGTGCCACCAGTGATCGGACTAGCGGGAGCACAGATACGCAGTATTTT. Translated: CATSDRTSGSTDTQYF.